Listed below are T cell receptor beta chains from one sample, sequenced in a study of OX40 agonist ivuxolimab in advanced cancers. TCRdb's copy holds only in-frame clones and misses some; the assay was immunoSEQ multiplex PCR. The table records about 62,000 clones, about four fifths of them present only once. The material was CD4+ or CD8+ T cells sorted from blood, obtained in a trial of the OX40 agonist ivuxolimab. All receptors derive from an adult with an advanced solid tumor such as melanoma, head and neck, liver or kidney cancer. CDR3s include the opening cysteine and the closing phenylalanine or tryptophan. D genes are given only for firm matches. Some rows have no size entry. The others give once, few or many, or a class for an expanded clone.

.,TRBJ1-1,TRBV4-1,.,CASSFKVGSEAFF,TGCGCCAGCAGCTTCAAGGTCGGCAGTGAAGCTTTCTTT
.,TRBJ2-5,TRBV6-6,.,CASSHGIQETQYF,TGTGCCAGCAGTCATGGGATTCAAGAGACCCAGTACTTC
TRBD2,TRBJ2-2,TRBV15,.,CATSRGGAGGVTGELFF,TGTGCCACCAGCAGAGGGGGGGCGGGAGGAGTCACCGGGGAGCTGTTTTTT
.,TRBJ2-3,TRBV4-2,few,CASSREGDTDTQYF,TGTGCCAGCAGCCGGGAGGGGGACACAGATACGCAGTATTTT
.,TRBJ1-6,TRBV5-1,.,CASSAGQGNSPLHF,TGCGCCAGCAGCGCGGGACAAGGGAATTCACCCCTCCACTTT
.,TRBJ2-1,TRBV28,.,CASSFYLTYNEQFF,TGTGCCAGCAGTTTCTACCTAACGTACAATGAGCAGTTCTTC
TRBD1,TRBJ1-1,TRBV12-5,.,CASGPDRVRTEAFF,TGTGCTAGTGGTCCCGACAGGGTGCGGACTGAAGCTTTCTTT
.,TRBJ2-1,TRBV7-9,.,CASTRQGSYNEQFF,TGTGCCAGCACCCGCCAGGGGTCCTACAATGAGCAGTTCTTC
TRBD1,TRBJ1-2,TRBV7-9,.,CASSFSGTGDLDGYTF,TGTGCCAGCAGTTTTTCCGGGACAGGGGATTTGGATGGCTACACCTTC
.,TRBJ2-5,TRBV7-8,.,CASSSGVGGFETQYF,TGTGCCAGCAGTTCCGGGGTGGGAGGTTTCGAGACCCAGTACTTC
TRBD1,TRBJ2-3,TRBV4-1,.,CASSDRVGSTDTQYF,TGCGCCAGCAGCGACAGGGTCGGTAGCACAGATACGCAGTATTTT
.,TRBJ2-4,TRBV19,once,CASSTGSKNIQYF,TGTGCCAGTAGTACTGGTAGCAAAAACATTCAGTACTTC
.,TRBJ2-7,TRBV27,.,CASSPEDGHSYEQYF,TGTGCCAGCAGTCCTGAGGACGGACACTCCTACGAGCAGTACTTC
.,TRBJ1-6,TRBV5-1,.,CASKRDYNSPLHF,TGCGCCAGCAAAAGGGATTATAATTCACCCCTCCACTTT
.,TRBJ1-1,TRBV7-9,few,CASSAWPEAFF,TGTGCCAGCAGCGCATGGCCTGAAGCTTTCTTT
TRBD2,TRBJ2-1,TRBV7-9,.,CASSSIAGGYNEQFF,TGTGCCAGCAGCTCTATAGCGGGAGGGTACAATGAGCAGTTCTTC
.,TRBJ1-4,TRBV4-3,few,CASSQDLTNEKLFF,TGCGCCAGCAGCCAAGACCTGACTAATGAAAAACTGTTTTTT
.,TRBJ2-7,TRBV6-1,.,CASRRTQQAYEQYF,TGTGCCAGCAGGAGGACCCAGCAGGCATACGAGCAGTACTTC
TRBD1,TRBJ1-1,TRBV11-2,once,CASSLGAGGNTEAFF,TGTGCCAGCAGCTTAGGGGCAGGGGGGAACACTGAAGCTTTCTTT
TRBD1,TRBJ2-3,TRBV6-5,.,CASSYRGPISTDTQYF,TGTGCCAGCAGTTACAGGGGGCCTATTAGCACAGATACGCAGTATTTT
TRBD2,TRBJ2-5,TRBV9,.,CASSVAGGLETQYF,TGTGCCAGCAGCGTAGCGGGGGGGCTGGAGACCCAGTACTTC
TRBD1,TRBJ2-1,TRBV19,.,CASSMSRLGTGGYNEQFF,TGTGCCAGTAGTATGAGCCGCCTGGGGACAGGGGGCTACAATGAGCAGTTCTTC
.,TRBJ2-5,TRBV12-2,.,CASRFDSGVGKETQYF,TGTGCAAGTCGCTTTGATAGCGGGGTGGGGAAAGAGACCCAGTACTTC
TRBD1,TRBJ2-7,TRBV12-5,.,CASGPGQGSHEQYF,TGTGCTAGTGGTCCGGGACAGGGGTCGCACGAGCAGTACTTC
.,TRBJ1-4,TRBV27,.,CASRGGDATNEKLFF,TGTGCCAGCCGGGGCGGGGATGCAACTAATGAAAAACTGTTTTTT
.,TRBJ1-5,TRBV7-2,.,CASSFSGLGRAQPQHF,TGTGCCAGCAGCTTCAGTGGTTTAGGCAGGGCTCAGCCCCAGCATTTT
.,TRBJ1-4,TRBV6-5,.,CASSYGFQGYEKLFF,TGTGCCAGCAGTTACGGATTCCAGGGCTATGAAAAACTGTTTTTT
.,TRBJ1-2,TRBV4-3,.,CASSQVIGTAEGYTF,TGCGCCAGCAGCCAAGTAATCGGGACGGCTGAAGGCTACACCTTC
TRBD2,TRBJ2-7,TRBV4-3,.,CASSSSVAGGSYEQYF,TGCGCCAGCAGCTCTTCAGTAGCGGGAGGCTCCTACGAGCAGTACTTC
.,TRBJ2-7,TRBV11-2,.,CASSLDITRTAGTYEQYF,TGTGCCAGCAGCTTAGATATTACGCGTACGGCAGGGACCTACGAGCAGTACTTC
TRBD1,TRBJ1-1,TRBV5-4,few,CASSRDRVIEAFF,TGTGCCAGCAGCCGGGACAGGGTGATTGAAGCTTTCTTT
.,TRBJ2-7,TRBV4-1,once,CASSERDGVSYEQYF,TGCGCCAGCAGCGAAAGGGACGGTGTCTCCTACGAGCAGTACTTC
.,TRBJ2-3,TRBV30,.,CAWSPSGRTTDTQYF,TGTGCCTGGAGTCCTTCGGGCAGAACCACAGATACGCAGTATTTT
.,TRBJ2-6,TRBV14,.,CASSPLLDSGANVLTF,TGTGCCAGCAGCCCACTATTAGACTCTGGGGCCAACGTCCTGACTTTC
.,TRBJ2-3,TRBV7-9,.,CASSSYTDTQYF,TGTGCCAGCAGCTCCTACACAGATACGCAGTATTTT
TRBD1,TRBJ1-2,TRBV25-1,.,CASSATKGAGSYGYTF,TGTGCCAGCAGTGCTACGAAGGGGGCGGGAAGCTATGGCTACACCTTC
TRBD1,TRBJ1-2,TRBV4-1,.,CASSPGGHYGYTF,TGCGCCAGCAGCCCAGGGGGCCACTATGGCTACACCTTC
.,TRBJ1-1,TRBV7-9,.,CASSFVGTEAFF,TGTGCCAGCAGCTTTGTGGGCACTGAAGCTTTCTTT